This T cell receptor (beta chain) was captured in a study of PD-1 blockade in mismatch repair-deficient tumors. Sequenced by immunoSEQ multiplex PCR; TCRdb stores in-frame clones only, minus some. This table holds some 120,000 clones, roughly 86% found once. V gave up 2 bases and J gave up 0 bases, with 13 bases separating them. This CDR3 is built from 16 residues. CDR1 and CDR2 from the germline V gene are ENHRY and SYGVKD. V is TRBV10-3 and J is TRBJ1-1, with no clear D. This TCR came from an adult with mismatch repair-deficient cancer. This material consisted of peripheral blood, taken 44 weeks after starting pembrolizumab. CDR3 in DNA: TGTGCCATCAGTGAGCTTAACAGAAACATGAACACTGAAGCTTTCTTT. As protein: CAISELNRNMNTEAFF.